This TCR beta chain stems from a study of blood T cell repertoires in COVID-19. Overall study: The recovered donors of Cohort 3 showed two negative PCRs, clearance, or symptom resolution. Samples representing acute and convalescent COVID-19 were sourced from the United States, Italy and Spain.

This CDR3 contains 12 residues. Germline CDR1 and CDR2: SQVTM and ANQGSEA. V shed 8 bases, J shed 7 bases, and the junction held 8 bases outside the gene matches. Recruitment covered about two dozen US areas and drew participants whose ages spanned roughly 18 to 95 years. Participant-reported clinical history was the basis for cohort assignment. This clone was observed once. Here immunoSEQ multiplex PCR was the method, and the copy in TCRdb shows in-frame clones only, minus some. Among fewer than 250,000 clones, around 83% were seen once, and the ten largest hold approximately 25%. The clonotype comes from a woman aged 40 to 50 in a cohort exposed to, infected with or recovered from COVID-19 (not recorded which). The source material was PBMCs or T cells enriched from blood (not recorded which). V gene TRBV29-1 combines with J gene TRBJ2-5, with 9 bases fitting TRBD2. Here the CDR3 reads CSSGLAEGTQYF. Written as DNA, the CDR3 is TGCAGCTCGGGACTAGCCGAAGGGACCCAGTACTTC.